This entry concerns a single T cell receptor (beta chain). The antigen remains undetermined. These data belong to a study of shared clonotypes between healthy human individuals. J gave up 10 bases and V 3 bases, and 6 bases lay outside the gene matches. Germline loops: CDR1 MDHEN, CDR2 SYDVKM. There are 15 residues in the CDR3. The study, taken as a whole, reports: At large depth, rarefaction still showed sorted-subset sequencing to be incomplete.

The method was immunoSEQ multiplex PCR; TCRdb's version includes in-frame clones alone and lacks a portion of them. Here the sample spans 850,000 to 1,200,000 clones, about 75% being singletons. Donation came from healthy HIV-negative adults that had no recent acute infections or vaccinations. Subsets obtained from CD4+ cells comprised CD45RA+ naive and CD45RA-negative memory cells. This sequence originates from a man between 18 and 29 years old in good health. The V gene is TRBV28, the J gene TRBJ2-1; TRBD2 matches 13 bases. The specimen sequenced was memory CD4+ T cells sorted from blood. The subset: CD45RA-negative fraction. Here the CDR3 DNA reads TGTGCCAGCAGTTTGGAACTAGCGGGAGGGGGCGAGCAGTTCTTC. Translated: CASSLELAGGGEQFF.